The clone carrying this T cell receptor (beta chain) was seen at least ten times. What it recognizes is unknown. This sample is part of a study of regulatory T cells in long-lasting Graves disease. Study context: Newly diagnosed Graves' patients had under 3 months of antithyroid drugs.

Libraries of TCR beta came from iRepertoire HTBI primers plus Arm-PCR of CDR3 regions. MiXCR, run by TCRdb on the multiplex PCR reads, gives a single entry per CDR3 protein. Of hundreds of thousands of distinct CDR3 sequences listed, 16% are singletons. Specified time point: newly diagnosed GD, antithyroid drugs for less than 3 months. Extracted PBMC RNA gave rise to the TCR library. CDR1 and CDR2 (germline): KGHDR, SFDVKD. Trimming stripped 6 bases from V and 2 bases from J, with 10 bases between. CDR3 length equals 14 residues. The study's findings and limits: Preferential use of TRBV28, TRBJ1-2 and TRBJ2-5 was seen in persistent disease.

Another study also made use of these data, one on T cells in Graves' hyperthyroidism and ophthalmopathy.

This chain connects TRBV24-1 to TRBJ2-1, with D tentatively TRBD2 (6 bases). This clonotype originated in a woman under 40 with Graves disease. The sample consisted of peripheral blood mononuclear cells (PBMCs), taken at new diagnosis, from a patient treated with antithyroid drugs. The CDR3 is CATSWRDPYNEQFF. CDR3 nucleotides: TGTGCCACCAGTTGGAGGGACCCCTACAATGAGCAGTTCTTC.